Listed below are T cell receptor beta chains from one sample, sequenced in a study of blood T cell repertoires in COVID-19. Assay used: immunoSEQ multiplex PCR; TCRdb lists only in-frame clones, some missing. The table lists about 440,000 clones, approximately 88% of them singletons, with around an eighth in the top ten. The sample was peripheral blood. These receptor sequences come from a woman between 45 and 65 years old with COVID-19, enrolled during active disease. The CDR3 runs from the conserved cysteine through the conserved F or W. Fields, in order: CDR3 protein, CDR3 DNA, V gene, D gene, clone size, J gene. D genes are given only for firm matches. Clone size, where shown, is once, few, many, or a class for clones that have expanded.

CASMSAASYEQYF TGTGCCAGCATGAGCGCTGCATCCTACGAGCAGTACTTC TRBV25-1 - - TRBJ2-7
CASSPRQGMNTEAFF TGTGCCAGCAGCCCACGACAGGGTATGAACACTGAAGCTTTCTTT TRBV7-9 TRBD1 - TRBJ1-1
CASREGGQDYEQYF TGTGCCAGCAGAGAAGGGGGACAAGACTACGAGCAGTACTTC TRBV25-1 - - TRBJ2-7
CASSGTSPGELFF TGTGCCAGCAGCGGAACTAGCCCCGGGGAGCTGTTTTTT TRBV11-3 - once TRBJ2-2
CASSDRGLQETQYF TGTGCCAGCAGTGACAGGGGTTTACAAGAGACCCAGTACTTC TRBV27 TRBD1 once TRBJ2-5
CASSLQAIDGELFF TGTGCCAGCAGCTTACAGGCTATAGACGGGGAGCTGTTTTTT TRBV7-9 - - TRBJ2-2
CATTPRAGGSGKLFF TGTGCCACCACCCCCCGAGCGGGGGGATCGGGAAAACTGTTTTTT TRBV15 - - TRBJ1-4
CASSFGLAGQGYSPLHF TGTGCCAGCAGTTTTGGTCTCGCGGGACAGGGGTATTCACCCCTCCACTTT TRBV28 TRBD1 - TRBJ1-6
CASSQGRGGRYNEQFF TGCGCCAGCAGCCAAGGGAGGGGAGGGAGATACAATGAGCAGTTCTTC TRBV4-1 TRBD2 - TRBJ2-1
CASSWPIQGNYGYTF TGTGCCAGCAGCTGGCCAATTCAGGGCAACTATGGCTACACCTTC TRBV5-6 - - TRBJ1-2
CASRQGGVNQPQHF TGTGCCAGCAGACAAGGGGGGGTCAATCAGCCCCAGCATTTT TRBV28 - few TRBJ1-5
CAADPGQLNEKLFF TGTGCTGCCGACCCGGGACAGCTCAATGAAAAACTGTTTTTT TRBV30 TRBD1 - TRBJ1-4
CASSPSSTSGKDEQFF TGTGCCAGCAGCCCTAGTAGTACCTCCGGGAAGGATGAGCAGTTCTTC TRBV6-2/TRBV6-3 - few TRBJ2-1
CASSTGDIVNTIYF TGTGCCAGCTCAACAGGGGATATTGTAAACACCATATATTTT TRBV18 TRBD1 - TRBJ1-3
CASSLTLPNEQFF TGTGCCAGCAGTCTAACCCTACCGAATGAGCAGTTCTTC TRBV12-3/TRBV12-4 - - TRBJ2-1
CASSLGWSQQYF TGCGCCAGCAGCTTGGGATGGAGTCAGCAGTACTTC TRBV5-1 - - TRBJ2-7
CASSSTEFNSPLHF TGTGCCAGCAGTTCGACAGAGTTTAATTCACCCCTCCACTTT TRBV5-6 - - TRBJ1-6
CASSSPRVEGMGNTIYF TGTGCCAGCAGTAGTCCGAGGGTCGAGGGAATGGGAAACACCATATATTTT TRBV2 - few TRBJ1-3
CASSFYGDSVNEKLFF TGTGCCAGCAGCTTTTACGGGGACAGCGTTAATGAAAAACTGTTTTTT TRBV7-9 TRBD1 - TRBJ1-4
CASSEGRSDPRYGYTF TGTGCCAGCAGTGAAGGCAGGTCCGACCCACGCTATGGCTACACCTTC TRBV6-1 - - TRBJ1-2